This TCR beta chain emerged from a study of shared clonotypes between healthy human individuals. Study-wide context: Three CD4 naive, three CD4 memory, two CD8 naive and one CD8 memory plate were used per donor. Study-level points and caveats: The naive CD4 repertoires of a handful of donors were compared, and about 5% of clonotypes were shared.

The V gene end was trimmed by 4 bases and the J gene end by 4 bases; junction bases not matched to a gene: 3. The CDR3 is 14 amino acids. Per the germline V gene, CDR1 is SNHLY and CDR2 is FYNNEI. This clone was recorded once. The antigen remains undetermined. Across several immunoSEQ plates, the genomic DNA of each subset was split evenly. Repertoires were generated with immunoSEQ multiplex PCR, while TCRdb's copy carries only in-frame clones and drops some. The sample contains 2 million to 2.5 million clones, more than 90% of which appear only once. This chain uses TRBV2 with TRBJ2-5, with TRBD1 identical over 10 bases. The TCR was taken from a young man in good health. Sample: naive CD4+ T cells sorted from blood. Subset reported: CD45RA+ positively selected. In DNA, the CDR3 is TGTGCCAGCAGTGTTGGGACAGGGGTAGAGACCCAGTACTTC. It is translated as CASSVGTGVETQYF.